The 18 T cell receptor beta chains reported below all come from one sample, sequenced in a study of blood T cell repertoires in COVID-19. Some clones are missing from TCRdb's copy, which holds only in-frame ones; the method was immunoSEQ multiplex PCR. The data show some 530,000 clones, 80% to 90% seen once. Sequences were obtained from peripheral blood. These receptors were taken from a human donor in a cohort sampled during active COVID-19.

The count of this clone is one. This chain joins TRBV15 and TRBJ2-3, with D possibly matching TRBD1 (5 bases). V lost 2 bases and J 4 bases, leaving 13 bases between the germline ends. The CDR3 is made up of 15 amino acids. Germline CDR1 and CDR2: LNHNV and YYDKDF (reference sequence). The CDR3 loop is CATSRQQGGPDTQYF. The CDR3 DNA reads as TGTGCCACCAGCAGACAGCAGGGTGGTCCAGATACGCAGTATTTT.

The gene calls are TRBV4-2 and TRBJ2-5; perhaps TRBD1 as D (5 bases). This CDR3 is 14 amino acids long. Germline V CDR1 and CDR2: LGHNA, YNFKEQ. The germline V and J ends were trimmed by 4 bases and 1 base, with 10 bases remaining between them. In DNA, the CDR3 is TGTGCCAGCAGCCCGGGTGGGGCCCAAGAGACCCAGTACTTC. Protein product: CASSPGGAQETQYF.

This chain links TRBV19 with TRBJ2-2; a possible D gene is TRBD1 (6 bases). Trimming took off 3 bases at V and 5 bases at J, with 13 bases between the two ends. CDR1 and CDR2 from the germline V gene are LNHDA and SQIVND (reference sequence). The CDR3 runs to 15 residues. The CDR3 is CASSMSGTRTGELFF. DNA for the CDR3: TGTGCCAGTAGTATGTCCGGGACACGAACCGGGGAGCTGTTTTTT.

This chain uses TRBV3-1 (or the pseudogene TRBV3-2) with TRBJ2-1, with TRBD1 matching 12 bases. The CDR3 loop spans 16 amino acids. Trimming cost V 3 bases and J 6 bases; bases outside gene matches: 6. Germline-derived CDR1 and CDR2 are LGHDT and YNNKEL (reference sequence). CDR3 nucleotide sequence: TGTGCCAGCAGCCAGGGGACAGGGGGCCTTCGCAATGAGCAGTTCTTC. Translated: CASSQGTGGLRNEQFF.

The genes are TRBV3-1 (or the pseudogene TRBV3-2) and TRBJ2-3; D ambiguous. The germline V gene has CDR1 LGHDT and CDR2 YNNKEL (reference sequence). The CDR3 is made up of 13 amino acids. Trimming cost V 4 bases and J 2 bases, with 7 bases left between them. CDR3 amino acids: CASSLSYTDTQYF. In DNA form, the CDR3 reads TGTGCCAGCAGCCTCTCCTACACAGATACGCAGTATTTT.

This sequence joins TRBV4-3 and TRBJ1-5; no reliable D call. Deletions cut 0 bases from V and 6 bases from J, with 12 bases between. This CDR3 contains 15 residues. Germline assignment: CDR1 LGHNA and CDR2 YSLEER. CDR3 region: CASSQDAGSVQPQHF. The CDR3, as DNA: TGCGCCAGCAGCCAAGACGCCGGGTCGGTTCAGCCCCAGCATTTT.

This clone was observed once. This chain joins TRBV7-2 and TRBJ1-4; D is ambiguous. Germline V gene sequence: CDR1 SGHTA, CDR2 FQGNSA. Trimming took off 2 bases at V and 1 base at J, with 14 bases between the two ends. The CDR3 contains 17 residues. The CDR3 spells CASSLSGTAGTNEKLFF. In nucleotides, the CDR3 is TGTGCCAGCAGCTTATCGGGAACGGCGGGAACTAATGAAAAACTGTTTTTT.

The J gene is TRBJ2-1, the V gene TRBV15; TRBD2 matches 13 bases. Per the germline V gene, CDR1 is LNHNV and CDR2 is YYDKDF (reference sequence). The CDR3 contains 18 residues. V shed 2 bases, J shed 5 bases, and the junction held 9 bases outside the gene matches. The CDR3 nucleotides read TGTGCCACCAGCAGACCGGGACTAGCGGGACTCCATCACAATGAGCAGTTCTTC. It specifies CATSRPGLAGLHHNEQFF.

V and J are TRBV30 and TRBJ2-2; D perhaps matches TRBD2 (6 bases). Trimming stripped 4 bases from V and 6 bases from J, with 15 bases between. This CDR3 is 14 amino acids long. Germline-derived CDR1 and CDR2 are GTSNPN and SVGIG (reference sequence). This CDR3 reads CAWMGRGGAGELFF. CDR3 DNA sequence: TGTGCCTGGATGGGGCGAGGAGGGGCCGGGGAGCTGTTTTTT.

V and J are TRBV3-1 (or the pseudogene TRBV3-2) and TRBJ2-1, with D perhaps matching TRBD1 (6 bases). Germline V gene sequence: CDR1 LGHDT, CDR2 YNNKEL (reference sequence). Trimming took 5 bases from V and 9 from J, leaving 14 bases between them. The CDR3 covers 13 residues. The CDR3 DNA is TGTGCCAGCAGCACCCTCCGAGGGGGTGAGCAGTTCTTC. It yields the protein CASSTLRGGEQFF.

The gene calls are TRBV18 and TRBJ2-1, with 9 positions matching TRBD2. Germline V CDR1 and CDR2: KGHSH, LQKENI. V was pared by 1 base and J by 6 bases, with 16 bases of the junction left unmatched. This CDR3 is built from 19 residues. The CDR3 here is CASSPLPSGNWHPLNEQFF. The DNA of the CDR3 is TGTGCCAGCTCACCACTGCCTAGCGGGAACTGGCACCCCCTCAATGAGCAGTTCTTC.

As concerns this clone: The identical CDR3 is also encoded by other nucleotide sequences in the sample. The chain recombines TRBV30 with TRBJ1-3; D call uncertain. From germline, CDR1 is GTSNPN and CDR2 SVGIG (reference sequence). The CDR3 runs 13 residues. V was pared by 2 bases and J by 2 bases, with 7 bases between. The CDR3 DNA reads TGTGCCTGGAGTCCAGGAACTGGAAACACCATATATTTT. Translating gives CAWSPGTGNTIYF. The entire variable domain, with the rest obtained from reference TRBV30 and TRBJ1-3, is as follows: SQTIHQWPATLVQPVGSPLSLECTVEGTSNPNLYWYRQAAGRGLQLLFYSVGIGQISSEVPQNLSASRPQDRQFILSSKKLLLSDSGFYLCAWSPGTGNTIYFGEGSWLTVV.

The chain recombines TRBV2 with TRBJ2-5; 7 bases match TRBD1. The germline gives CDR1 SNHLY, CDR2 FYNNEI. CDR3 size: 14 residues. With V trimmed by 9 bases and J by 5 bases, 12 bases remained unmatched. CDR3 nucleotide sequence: TGTGCCAGTCGTCAACAGGGGATCCGGGAGACCCAGTACTTC. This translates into CASRQQGIRETQYF.

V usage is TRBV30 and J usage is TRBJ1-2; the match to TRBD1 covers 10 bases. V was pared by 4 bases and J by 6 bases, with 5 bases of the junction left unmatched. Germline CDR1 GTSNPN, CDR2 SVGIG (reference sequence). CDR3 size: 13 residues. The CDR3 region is CAWNDRGPDGYTF. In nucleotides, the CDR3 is TGTGCCTGGAACGACAGGGGGCCTGATGGCTACACCTTC.

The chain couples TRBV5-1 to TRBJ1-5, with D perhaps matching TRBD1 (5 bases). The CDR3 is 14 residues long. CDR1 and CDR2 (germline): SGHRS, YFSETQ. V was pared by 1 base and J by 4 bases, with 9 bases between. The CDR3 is CASSLSGQNQPQHF. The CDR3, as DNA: TGCGCCAGCAGCTTGTCAGGACAAAATCAGCCCCAGCATTTT.

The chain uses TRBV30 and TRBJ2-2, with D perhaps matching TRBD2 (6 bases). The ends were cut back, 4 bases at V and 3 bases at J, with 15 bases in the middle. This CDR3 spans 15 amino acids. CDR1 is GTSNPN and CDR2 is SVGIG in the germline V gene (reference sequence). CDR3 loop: CAWNGGTRDTGELFF. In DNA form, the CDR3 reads TGTGCCTGGAACGGGGGAACTAGGGACACCGGGGAGCTGTTTTTT.

The CDR3 DNA reads as TGTGCCAGCAGCGAGGGAGTGGGGGGAAACACTGAAGCTTTCTTT. Amino acids: CASSEGVGGNTEAFF. The chain employs TRBV5-4 and TRBJ1-1; TRBD1 might be the D (5 bases). V lost 4 bases to trimming and J lost 2 bases, with 15 bases between them. CDR3 length equals 15 residues. The germline V gene encodes CDR1 SGHNT and CDR2 YYREEE (reference sequence).

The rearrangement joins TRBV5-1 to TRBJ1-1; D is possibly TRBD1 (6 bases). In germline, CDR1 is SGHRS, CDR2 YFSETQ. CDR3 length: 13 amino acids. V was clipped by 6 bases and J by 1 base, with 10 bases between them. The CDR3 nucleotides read TGCGCCAGCACAGTGACAGGGAACACTGAAGCTTTCTTT. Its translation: CASTVTGNTEAFF.